This entry features one T cell receptor beta chain sequence. Its target is not known. This record belongs to a study of OX40 agonist ivuxolimab in advanced cancers. Study context: Ivuxolimab was administered intravenously to patients at 0.01 to 10 mg/kg every 2 weeks. Study-level points and caveats: There was clonal expansion of CD4+ and CD8+ blood T cells by week 6 at 0.1 to 3.0 mg/kg.

The CDR3 consists of 15 residues. Germline V gene data show CDR1 as SGHRS and CDR2 as YFSETQ. Trimming pared 0 bases from V and 2 bases from J, leaving 10 bases between. TCRdb's table, derived via immunoSEQ multiplex PCR, lists solely in-frame clones and lacks some. Seen here are about 35,000 clones, around 85% observed once, and the top ten hold about 14%. The receptor comes from an adult with an advanced solid tumor such as melanoma, head and neck, liver or kidney cancer. The sample here was CD4+ or CD8+ T cells sorted from blood, taken in a trial of the OX40 agonist ivuxolimab. The rearrangement uses TRBV5-1 and TRBJ2-3; TRBD1 is a possible D gene (5 bases). The CDR3 nucleotides are TGCGCCAGCAGCTTGGAGGGGCAGGACACAGATACGCAGTATTTT. It yields the protein CASSLEGQDTDTQYF.